This paragraph reports one T cell receptor (beta chain). Its antigen is not identified. This specimen comes from a study of shared clonotypes between healthy human individuals. Study-wide results and limits: The small donor group covered limited genetic and exposure diversity.

CD45RO-negative CD8 cells positively selected for CCR7 made up the naive population, which excluded terminally differentiated effector memory CD45RA+ cells. CDR1 is SGHVS, CDR2 FNYEAQ, per germline. Trimming pared 5 bases from V and 8 bases from J, leaving 15 bases between. The CDR3 consists of 14 residues. Sorted-subset replicate PCRs used 200 ng of genomic DNA. This amount corresponded to 30,000 to 35,000 T cell genomes. This table comes from immunoSEQ multiplex PCR, and its TCRdb copy is limited to in-frame clones, with some not included. Counted here are about 2,200,000 clones, approximately 94% occurring once; the ten biggest clones make up 1.5% to 2%.

The chain is built from TRBV7-6 and TRBJ2-2; D unresolved. The receptor comes from a man between 18 and 35 years old in good health. Some clones in this sample may be carry-over from other donors' samples. Material: naive CD8+ T cells from PBMCs. The CDR3 spells CASSVINSPGELFF. Written as DNA, the CDR3 is TGTGCCAGCAGCGTGATAAACAGTCCTGGGGAGCTGTTTTTT. Complete variable domain (other parts from reference TRBV7-6 and TRBJ2-2): GAGVSQSPRYKVTKRGQDVALRCDPISGHVSLYWYRQALGQGPEFLTYFNYEAQQDKSGLPNDRFSAERPEGSISTLTIQRTEQRDSAMYRCASSVINSPGELFFGEGSRLTVL.